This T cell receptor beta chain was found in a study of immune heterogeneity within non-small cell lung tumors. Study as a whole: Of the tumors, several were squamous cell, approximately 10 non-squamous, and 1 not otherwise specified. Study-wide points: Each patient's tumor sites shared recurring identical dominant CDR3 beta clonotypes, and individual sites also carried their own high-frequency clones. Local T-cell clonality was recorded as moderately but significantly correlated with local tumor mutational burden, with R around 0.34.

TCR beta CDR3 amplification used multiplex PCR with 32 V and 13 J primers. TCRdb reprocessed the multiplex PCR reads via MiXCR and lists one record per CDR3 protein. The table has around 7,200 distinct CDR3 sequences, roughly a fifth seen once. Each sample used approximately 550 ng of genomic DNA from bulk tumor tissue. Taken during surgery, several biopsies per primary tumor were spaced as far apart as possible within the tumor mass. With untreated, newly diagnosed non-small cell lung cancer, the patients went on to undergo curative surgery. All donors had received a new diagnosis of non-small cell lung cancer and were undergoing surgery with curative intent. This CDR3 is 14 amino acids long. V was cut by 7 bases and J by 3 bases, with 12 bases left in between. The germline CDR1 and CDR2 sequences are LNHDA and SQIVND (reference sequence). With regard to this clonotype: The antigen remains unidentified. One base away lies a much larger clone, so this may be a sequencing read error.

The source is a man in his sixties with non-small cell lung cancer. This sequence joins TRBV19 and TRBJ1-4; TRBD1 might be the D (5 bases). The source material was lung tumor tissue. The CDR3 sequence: CASTIPGSNEKLFF. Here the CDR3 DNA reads TGTGCCAGTACTATTCCAGGGTCTAATGAAAAACTGTTTTTT. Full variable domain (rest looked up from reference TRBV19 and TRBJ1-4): DGGITQSPKYLFRKEGQNVTLSCEQNLNHDAMYWYRQDPGQGLRLIYYSQIVNDFQKGDIAEGYSVSREKKESFPLTVTSAQKNPTAFYLCASTIPGSNEKLFFGSGTQLSVL.